Sequencing of this TCR beta chain was carried out in a study of blood T cell repertoires in COVID-19. This table comes from immunoSEQ multiplex PCR, and its TCRdb copy is limited to in-frame clones, with some not included. The data show some 200,000 clones, around 84% seen once. CDR3 length: 14 amino acids. Trimming cost V 5 bases and J 9 bases, with 14 bases left between them. Germline V gene lookup returns CDR1 SGHAT and CDR2 FQNNGV. The TCR sequence derives from a woman older than 75 with COVID-19, enrolled during active disease. Sequencing was carried out using peripheral blood. The chain employs TRBV11-2 and TRBJ1-6; D gene ambiguous. The CDR3 DNA reads as TGTGCCAGCAGCCATCCCGAATACGGTTCACCCCTCCACTTT. It codes for CASSHPEYGSPLHF.